This T cell receptor (beta chain) appears in the sequencing data of a study of CD8+CD57+ T cells in acquired aplastic anemia. Selection for sequencing was limited to patients who had shown CD8+CD57+ cell expansion by flow cytometry. Of note for this clonotype: An end of the junction differs from the germline gene, which may be a read error.

CDR3 and TCR beta VDJ profiling relied on a genomic DNA template. TCRdb itself ran the reads through MiXCR, one entry per CDR3 protein. The sample contains fewer than 85,000 distinct CDR3 sequences, 70% of which appear only once. The CDR3 has 14 residues. Germline V lookup: CDR1 MGHRA, CDR2 YSYEKL. The chain uses TRBV4-1 and TRBJ2-7; no clear D gene. The specimen sequenced was sorted CD4+, CD8+, or CD8+CD57+ T cells (not recorded which) from PBMCs. The sequence derives from a human donor with aplastic anemia. The CDR3 DNA sequence: TGTGCCAGCAGCCAAGCGACTCGGATGCGCGAGCAGTACTTC. This translates into CASSQATRMREQYF.